This T cell receptor beta chain stems from a study of blood T cell repertoires in COVID-19. Ages ranged from about 18 to 89 years, with residence in about two dozen US areas. Methods used by the authors: Reference gene primer amplification gave nucleated cell count estimates. The data were produced by immunoSEQ multiplex PCR, yet TCRdb's version contains in-frame clones alone and is incomplete. V and J calls and clone size come straight from that table; D and trimming were deduced from the DNA. The table has 150,000 to 190,000 clones, about 80% seen once; the top ten hold around 7%. The CDR3 spans 17 residues. CDR1 is SGHAT, CDR2 FQNNGV, per germline. The V gene end was trimmed by 5 bases and the J gene end by 0 bases; junction bases not matched to a gene: 10.

The sample consisted of PBMCs or T cells enriched from blood (not recorded which). This sequence originates from a man between 50 and 59 years old who had recovered from COVID-19. This chain links TRBV11-2 with TRBJ2-3, with TRBD2 identical over 8 bases. CDR3 DNA: TGTGCCAGCAGCCCAGTCGGGGGGGGCACTAGCACAGATACGCAGTATTTT. Translation gives CASSPVGGGTSTDTQYF. Combining the CDR3 with reference TRBV11-2 and TRBJ2-3 gives the whole variable domain EAGVAQSPRYKIIEKRQSVAFWCNPISGHATLYWYQQILGQGPKLLIQFQNNGVVDDSQLPKDRFSAERLKGVDSTLKIQPAKLEDSAVYLCASSPVGGGTSTDTQYFGPGTRLTVL.